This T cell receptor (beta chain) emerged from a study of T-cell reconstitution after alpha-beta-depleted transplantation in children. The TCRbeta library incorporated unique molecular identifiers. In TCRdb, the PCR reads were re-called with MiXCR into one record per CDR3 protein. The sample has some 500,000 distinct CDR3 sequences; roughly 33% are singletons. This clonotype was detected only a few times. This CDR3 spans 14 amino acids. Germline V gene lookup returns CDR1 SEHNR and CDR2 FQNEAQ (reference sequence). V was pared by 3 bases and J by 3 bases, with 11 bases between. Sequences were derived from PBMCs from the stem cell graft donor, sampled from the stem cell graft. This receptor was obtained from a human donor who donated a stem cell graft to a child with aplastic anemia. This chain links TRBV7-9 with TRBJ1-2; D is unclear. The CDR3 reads CASSFDPIDYGYTF. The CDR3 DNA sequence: TGTGCCAGCAGCTTCGACCCTATTGACTATGGCTACACCTTC.